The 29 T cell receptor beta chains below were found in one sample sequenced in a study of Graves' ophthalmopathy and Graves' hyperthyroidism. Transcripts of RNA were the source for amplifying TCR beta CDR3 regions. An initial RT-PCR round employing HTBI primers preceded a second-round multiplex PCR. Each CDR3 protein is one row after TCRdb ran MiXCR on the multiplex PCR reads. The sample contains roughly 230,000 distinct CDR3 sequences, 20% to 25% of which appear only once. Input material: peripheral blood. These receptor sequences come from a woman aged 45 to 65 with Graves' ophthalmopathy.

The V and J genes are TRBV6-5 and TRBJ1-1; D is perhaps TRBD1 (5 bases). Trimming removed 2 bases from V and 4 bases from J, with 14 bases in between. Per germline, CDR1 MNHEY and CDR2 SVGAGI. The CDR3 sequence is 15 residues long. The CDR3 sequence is CASSYGGRVSTEAFF. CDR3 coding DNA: TGTGCCAGCAGTTACGGCGGCAGGGTTTCCACTGAAGCTTTCTTT.

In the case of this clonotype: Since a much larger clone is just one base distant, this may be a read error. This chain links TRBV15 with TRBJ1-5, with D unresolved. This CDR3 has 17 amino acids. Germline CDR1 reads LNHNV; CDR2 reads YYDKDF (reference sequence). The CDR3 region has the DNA TGTGCCACCAGGAGAGATCCTTTGGATATTATCCCACAGCCCCAGCATTTT. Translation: CATRRDPLDIIPQPQHF.

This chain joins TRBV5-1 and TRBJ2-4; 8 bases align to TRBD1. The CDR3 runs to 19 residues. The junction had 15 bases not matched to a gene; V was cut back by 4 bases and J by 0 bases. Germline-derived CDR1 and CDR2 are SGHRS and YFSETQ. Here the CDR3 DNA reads TGCGCCAGCAGCCCCCTAGAAGGGACAGGAGCTCTAGCCAAAAACATTCAGTACTTC. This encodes CASSPLEGTGALAKNIQYF.

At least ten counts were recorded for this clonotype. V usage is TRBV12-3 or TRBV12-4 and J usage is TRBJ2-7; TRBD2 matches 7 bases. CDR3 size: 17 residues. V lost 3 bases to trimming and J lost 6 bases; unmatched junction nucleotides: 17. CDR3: CASSLGGESLSAREQYF. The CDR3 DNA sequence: TGTGCCAGCAGTTTGGGGGGGGAGTCACTGTCCGCTCGCGAGCAGTACTTC.

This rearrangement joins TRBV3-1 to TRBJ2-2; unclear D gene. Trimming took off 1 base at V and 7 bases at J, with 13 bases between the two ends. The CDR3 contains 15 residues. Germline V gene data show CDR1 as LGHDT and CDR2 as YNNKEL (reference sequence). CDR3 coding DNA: TGTGCCAGCAGCCAAGGGCCCGGGTACAACGGGGAGCTGTTTTTT. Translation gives CASSQGPGYNGELFF. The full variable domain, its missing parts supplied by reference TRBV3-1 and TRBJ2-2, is DTAVSQTPKYLVTQMGNDKSIKCEQNLGHDTMYWYKQDSKKFLKIMFSYNNKELIINETVPNRFSPKSPDKAHLNLHINSLELGDSAVYFCASSQGPGYNGELFFGEGSRLTVL.

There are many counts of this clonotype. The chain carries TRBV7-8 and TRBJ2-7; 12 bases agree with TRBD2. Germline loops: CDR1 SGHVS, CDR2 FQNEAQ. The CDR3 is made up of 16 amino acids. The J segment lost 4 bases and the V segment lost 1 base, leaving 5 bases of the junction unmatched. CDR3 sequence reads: CASSLGTSGRMYEQYF. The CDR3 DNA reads TGTGCCAGCAGCTTAGGTACTAGCGGGAGGATGTACGAGCAGTACTTC.

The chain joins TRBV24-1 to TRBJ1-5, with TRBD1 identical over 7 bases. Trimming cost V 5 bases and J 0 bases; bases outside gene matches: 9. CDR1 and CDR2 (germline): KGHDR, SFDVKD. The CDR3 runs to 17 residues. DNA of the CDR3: TGTGCCACCAGTGCCCTCCGGGACAGCTATAGCAATCAGCCCCAGCATTTT. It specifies CATSALRDSYSNQPQHF.

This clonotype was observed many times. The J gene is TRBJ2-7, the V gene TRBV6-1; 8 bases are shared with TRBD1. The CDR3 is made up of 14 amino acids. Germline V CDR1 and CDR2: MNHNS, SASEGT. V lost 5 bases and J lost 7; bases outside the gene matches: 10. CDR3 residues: CASSRIQGAREQYF. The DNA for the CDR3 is TGTGCCAGCAGTCGTATCCAGGGGGCTCGGGAGCAGTACTTC.

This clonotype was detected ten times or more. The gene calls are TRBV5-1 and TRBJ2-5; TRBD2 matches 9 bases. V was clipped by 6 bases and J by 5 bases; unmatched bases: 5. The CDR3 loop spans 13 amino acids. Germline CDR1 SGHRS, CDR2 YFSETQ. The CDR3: CASIASGMETQYF. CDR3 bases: TGCGCCAGCATAGCTAGCGGGATGGAGACCCAGTACTTC.

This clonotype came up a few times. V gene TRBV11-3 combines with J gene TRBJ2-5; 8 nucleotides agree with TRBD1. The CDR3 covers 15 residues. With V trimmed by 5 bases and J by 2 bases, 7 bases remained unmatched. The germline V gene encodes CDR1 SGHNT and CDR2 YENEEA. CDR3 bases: TGTGCCAGCAGCCACAGACAGGGGAGGCAAGAGACCCAGTACTTC. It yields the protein CASSHRQGRQETQYF.

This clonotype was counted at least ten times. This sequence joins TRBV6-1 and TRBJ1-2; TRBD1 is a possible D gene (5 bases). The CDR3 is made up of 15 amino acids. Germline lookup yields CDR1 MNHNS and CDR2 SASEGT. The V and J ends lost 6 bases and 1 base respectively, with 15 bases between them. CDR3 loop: CASRSRDGGNYGYTF. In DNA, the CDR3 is TGTGCCAGCAGGAGCCGGGACGGGGGTAACTATGGCTACACCTTC.

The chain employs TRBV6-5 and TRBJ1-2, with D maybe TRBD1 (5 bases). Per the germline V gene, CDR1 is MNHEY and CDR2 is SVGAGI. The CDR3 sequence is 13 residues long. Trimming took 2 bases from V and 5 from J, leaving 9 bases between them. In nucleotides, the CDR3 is TGTGCCAGCAGTTACGGGGGGGTATATGGCTACACCTTC. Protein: CASSYGGVYGYTF.

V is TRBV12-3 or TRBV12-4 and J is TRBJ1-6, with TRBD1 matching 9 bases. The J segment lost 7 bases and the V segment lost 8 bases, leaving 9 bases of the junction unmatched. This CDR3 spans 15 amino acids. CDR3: CASAPRDRANSPLHF. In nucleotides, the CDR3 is TGTGCCAGCGCACCTAGGGACAGGGCCAATTCACCCCTCCACTTT.

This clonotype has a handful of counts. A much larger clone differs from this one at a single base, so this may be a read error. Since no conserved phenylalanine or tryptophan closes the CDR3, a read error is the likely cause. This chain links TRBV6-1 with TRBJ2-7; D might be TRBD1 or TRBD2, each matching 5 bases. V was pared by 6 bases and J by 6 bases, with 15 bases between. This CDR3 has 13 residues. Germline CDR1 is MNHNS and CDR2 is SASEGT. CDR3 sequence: CASRTVGGFEQYL. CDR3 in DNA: TGTGCCAGCAGGACGGTTGGGGGTTTCGAGCAGTACCTC.

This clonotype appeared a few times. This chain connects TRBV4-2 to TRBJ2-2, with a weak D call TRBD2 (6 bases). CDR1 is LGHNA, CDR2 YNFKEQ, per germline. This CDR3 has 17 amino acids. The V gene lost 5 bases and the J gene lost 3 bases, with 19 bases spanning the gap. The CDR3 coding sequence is TGTGCCAGCAGCGGGTGGGTCGGCGGGATTGACACCGGGGAGCTGTTTTTT. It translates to CASSGWVGGIDTGELFF.

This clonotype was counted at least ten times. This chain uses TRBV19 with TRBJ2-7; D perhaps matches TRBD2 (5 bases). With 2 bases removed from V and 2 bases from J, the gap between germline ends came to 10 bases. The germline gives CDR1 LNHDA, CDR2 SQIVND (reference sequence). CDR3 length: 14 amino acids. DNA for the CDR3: TGTGCCAGTAGTATAATGAAGGGAGCCTACGAGCAGTACTTC. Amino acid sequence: CASSIMKGAYEQYF.

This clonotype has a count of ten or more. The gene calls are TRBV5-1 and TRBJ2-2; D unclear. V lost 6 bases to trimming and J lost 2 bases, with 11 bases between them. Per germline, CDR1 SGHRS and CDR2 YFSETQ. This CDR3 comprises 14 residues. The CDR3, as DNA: TGCGCCAGCAAGGCGGAAGCCAACACCGGGGAGCTGTTTTTT. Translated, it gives CASKAEANTGELFF.

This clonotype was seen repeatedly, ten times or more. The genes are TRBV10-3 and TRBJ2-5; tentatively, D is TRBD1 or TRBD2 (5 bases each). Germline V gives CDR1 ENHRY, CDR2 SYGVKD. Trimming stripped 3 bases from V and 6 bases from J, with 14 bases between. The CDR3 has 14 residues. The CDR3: CAISEGARGQTQYF. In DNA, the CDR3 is TGTGCCATCAGTGAAGGGGCCCGGGGCCAGACCCAGTACTTC.

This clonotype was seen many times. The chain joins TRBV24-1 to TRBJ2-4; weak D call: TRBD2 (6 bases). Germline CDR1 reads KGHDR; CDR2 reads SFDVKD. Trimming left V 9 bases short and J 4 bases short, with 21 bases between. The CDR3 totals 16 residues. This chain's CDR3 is CATPRCSASDKNIQYF. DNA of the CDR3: TGTGCCACCCCCCGTTGTTCGGCTAGCGATAAAAACATTCAGTACTTC.

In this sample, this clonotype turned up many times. The CDR3 here is CASSLELGASETQYF. CDR3 nucleotides: TGTGCCAGCAGCTTAGAGTTGGGGGCGTCAGAGACCCAGTACTTC. The chain joins TRBV7-9 to TRBJ2-5; D might be TRBD1 (6 bases). This CDR3 has 15 amino acids. The germline gives CDR1 SEHNR, CDR2 FQNEAQ (reference sequence). Trimming pared 1 base from V and 4 bases from J, leaving 13 bases between.

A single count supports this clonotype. The CDR3 nucleotides read TGTGCCAGCAGTGGCAGGGGCACTGATCAGCCCCAGCATTTT. Its translation: CASSGRGTDQPQHF. The chain recombines TRBV6-1 with TRBJ1-5, with D possibly being TRBD1 (6 bases). The CDR3 covers 14 residues. The germline V and J ends were trimmed by 4 bases and 5 bases, with 12 bases remaining between them. The germline V gene encodes CDR1 MNHNS and CDR2 SASEGT.

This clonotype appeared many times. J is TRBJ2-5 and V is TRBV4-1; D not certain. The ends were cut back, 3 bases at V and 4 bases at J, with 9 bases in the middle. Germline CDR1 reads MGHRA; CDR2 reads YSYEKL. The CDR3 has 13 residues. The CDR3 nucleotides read TGCGCCAGCAGCCAGGGTATAGCAGAGACCCAGTACTTC. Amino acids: CASSQGIAETQYF.

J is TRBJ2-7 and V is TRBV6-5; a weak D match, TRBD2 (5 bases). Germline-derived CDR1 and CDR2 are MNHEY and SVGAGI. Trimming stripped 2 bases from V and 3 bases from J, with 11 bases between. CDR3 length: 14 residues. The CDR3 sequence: CASSYGEMGYEQYF. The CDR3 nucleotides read TGTGCCAGCAGTTACGGGGAGATGGGCTACGAGCAGTACTTC.

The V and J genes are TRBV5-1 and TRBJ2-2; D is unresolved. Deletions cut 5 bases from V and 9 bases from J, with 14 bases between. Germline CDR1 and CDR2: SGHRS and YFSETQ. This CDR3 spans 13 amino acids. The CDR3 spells CASSNTEMRELFF. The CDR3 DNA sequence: TGCGCCAGCAGTAACACCGAAATGCGGGAGCTGTTTTTT.

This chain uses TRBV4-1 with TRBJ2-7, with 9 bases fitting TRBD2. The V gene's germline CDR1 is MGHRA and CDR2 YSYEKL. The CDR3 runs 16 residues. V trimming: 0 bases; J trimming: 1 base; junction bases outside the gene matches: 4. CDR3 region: CASSQEMREGSYEQYF. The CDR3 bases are TGCGCCAGCAGCCAAGAGATGCGGGAGGGTTCCTACGAGCAGTACTTC.

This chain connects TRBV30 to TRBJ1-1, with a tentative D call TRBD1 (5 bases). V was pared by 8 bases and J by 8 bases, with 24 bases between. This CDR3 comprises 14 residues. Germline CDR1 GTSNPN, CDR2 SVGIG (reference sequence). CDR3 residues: CAGPRGSRGEEAFF. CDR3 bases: TGTGCCGGTCCCCGTGGGAGCCGAGGGGAAGAAGCTTTCTTT.

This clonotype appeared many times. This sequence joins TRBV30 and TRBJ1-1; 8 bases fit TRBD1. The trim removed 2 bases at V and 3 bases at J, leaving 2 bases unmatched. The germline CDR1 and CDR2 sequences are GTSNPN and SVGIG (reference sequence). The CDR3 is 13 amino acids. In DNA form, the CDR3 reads TGTGCCTGGAGTCCGGACAGGGACACTGAAGCTTTCTTT. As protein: CAWSPDRDTEAFF.

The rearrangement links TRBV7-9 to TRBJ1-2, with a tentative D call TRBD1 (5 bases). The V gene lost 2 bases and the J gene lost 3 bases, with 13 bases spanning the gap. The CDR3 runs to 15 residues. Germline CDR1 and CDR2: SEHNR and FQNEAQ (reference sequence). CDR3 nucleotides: TGTGCCAGCAGCTTAAGTCGGGGCGCGGACTATGGCTACACCTTC. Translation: CASSLSRGADYGYTF.

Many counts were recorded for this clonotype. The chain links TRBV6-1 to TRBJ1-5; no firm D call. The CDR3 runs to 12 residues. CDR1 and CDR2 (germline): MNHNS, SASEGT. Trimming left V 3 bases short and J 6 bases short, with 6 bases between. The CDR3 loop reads CASSDGTQPQHF. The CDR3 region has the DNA TGTGCCAGCAGTGATGGTACTCAGCCCCAGCATTTT.